These 9 T cell receptor beta chains came from one sample sequenced in a study of blood T cell repertoires in COVID-19. TCRdb's copy holds only in-frame clones and misses some; the assay was immunoSEQ multiplex PCR. In the table there are around 50,000 clones, roughly 82% of which are singletons. Specimen: peripheral blood. All receptors come from a woman aged 80 or over with acute or convalescent COVID-19.

The gene calls are TRBV5-8 and TRBJ2-7; possible D gene TRBD1, 6 bases. Germline assignment: CDR1 SGHTS and CDR2 YDEGEE. The CDR3 is 17 residues long. V gave up 3 bases and J gave up 3 bases, with 22 bases separating them. As DNA, the CDR3 is TGTGCCAGCAGCTGGGAGCCGACAGGCCCCAAGGGCTACGAGCAGTACTTC. Translated: CASSWEPTGPKGYEQYF. Using reference TRBV5-8 and TRBJ2-7 for the parts outside the CDR3, the full variable domain is EAGVTQSPTHLIKTRGQQATLRCSPISGHTSVYWYQQALGLGLQFLLWYDEGEERNRGNFPPRFSGRQFPNYSSELNVNALELEDSALYLCASSWEPTGPKGYEQYFGPGTRLTVT.

The rearrangement links TRBV11-3 to TRBJ1-1, with 12 bases identical to TRBD1. V shed 10 bases, J shed 4 bases, and the junction held 4 bases outside the gene matches. Germline-derived CDR1 and CDR2 are SGHNT and YENEEA. This CDR3 contains 13 residues. CDR3 DNA sequence: TGTGCCATACCGGGACAGGGGGCCACTGAAGCTTTCTTT. Protein product: CAIPGQGATEAFF.

This clone was picked up a small number of times. The rearrangement uses TRBV19 and TRBJ2-7, with 8 bases lining up with TRBD2. The V segment lost 6 bases and the J segment 3 bases; nucleotides outside the gene matches: 7. This CDR3 is 14 amino acids long. Germline values: CDR1 LNHDA, CDR2 SQIVND (reference sequence). CDR3 sequence: CASSPGTRSYEQYF. DNA of the CDR3: TGTGCCAGTAGCCCCGGGACTAGAAGCTACGAGCAGTACTTC.

This clone was seen a few times. The rearrangement joins TRBV5-5 to TRBJ2-1, with 10 positions matching TRBD2. This CDR3 spans 15 amino acids. V lost 0 bases, J lost 10 bases, and 7 bases stayed unmatched. CDR1 is SGHKS and CDR2 is YYEKEE in the germline V gene (reference sequence). CDR3: CASSLEGLAGEEQFF. CDR3 nucleotides: TGTGCCAGCAGCTTGGAGGGGCTAGCGGGGGAGGAGCAGTTCTTC.

This chain connects TRBV5-6 to TRBJ1-2; unclear D gene. The CDR3 has 11 residues. Germline loops: CDR1 SGHDT, CDR2 YYEEEE. V lost 2 bases, J lost 8 bases, and 7 bases lay in between. This CDR3 is CASSLHTGYTF. CDR3 nucleotide sequence: TGTGCCAGCAGCTTACATACAGGCTACACCTTC.

The gene calls are TRBV5-4 and TRBJ2-5; a weak D match, TRBD1 (5 bases). The CDR3 is 14 amino acids. V was pared by 6 bases and J by 5 bases, with 17 bases between. The germline V gene encodes CDR1 SGHNT and CDR2 YYREEE (reference sequence). CDR3 sequence (DNA): TGTGCCAGCACCATGGACATAAACCGGGAGACCCAGTACTTC. As protein: CASTMDINRETQYF.

J is TRBJ2-2 and V is TRBV11-3; TRBD2 matches 9 bases. With 4 bases clipped from V and 7 bases from J, the junction kept 10 bases outside the gene matches. Germline lookup yields CDR1 SGHNT and CDR2 YENEEA. The CDR3 contains 16 residues. CDR3 protein: CASSSAAGGHLGELFF. The CDR3, as DNA: TGTGCCAGCAGCTCGGCAGCGGGGGGACACCTCGGGGAGCTGTTTTTT.

The chain combines TRBV6-6 with TRBJ2-3, with 7 bases identical to TRBD2. The CDR3 has 14 residues. The germline V gene encodes CDR1 MNHNY and CDR2 SVGAGI (reference sequence). Trimming took 6 bases from V and 8 from J; bases not matched to a gene: 11. The DNA of the CDR3 is TGTGCCAGCAGCCCCGGGACTACCCCCGCTACGCAGTATTTT. Translation: CASSPGTTPATQYF.

This rearrangement joins TRBV28 to TRBJ1-2; D perhaps matches TRBD1 (6 bases). The CDR3 runs 13 residues. Germline CDR1 and CDR2: MDHEN and SYDVKM. Trimming cost V 5 bases and J 4 bases, with 11 bases left between them. CDR3: CASSPDSVYGYTF. The CDR3, as DNA: TGTGCCAGCAGTCCGGACAGCGTCTATGGCTACACCTTC.